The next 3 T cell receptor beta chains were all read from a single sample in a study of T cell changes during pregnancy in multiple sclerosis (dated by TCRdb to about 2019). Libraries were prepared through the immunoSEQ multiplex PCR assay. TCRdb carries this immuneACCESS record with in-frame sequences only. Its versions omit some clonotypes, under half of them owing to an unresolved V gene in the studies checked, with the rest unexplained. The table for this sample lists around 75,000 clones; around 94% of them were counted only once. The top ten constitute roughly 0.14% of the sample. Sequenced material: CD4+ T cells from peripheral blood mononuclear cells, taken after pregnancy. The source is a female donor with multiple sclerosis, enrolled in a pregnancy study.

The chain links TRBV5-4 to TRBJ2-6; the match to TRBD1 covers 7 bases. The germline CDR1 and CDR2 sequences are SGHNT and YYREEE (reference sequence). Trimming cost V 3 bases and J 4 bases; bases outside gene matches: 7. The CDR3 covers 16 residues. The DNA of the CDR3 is TGTGCCAGCAGCTCAAGCCGGGACAGAGGGGCCAACGTCCTGACTTTC. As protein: CASSSSRDRGANVLTF.

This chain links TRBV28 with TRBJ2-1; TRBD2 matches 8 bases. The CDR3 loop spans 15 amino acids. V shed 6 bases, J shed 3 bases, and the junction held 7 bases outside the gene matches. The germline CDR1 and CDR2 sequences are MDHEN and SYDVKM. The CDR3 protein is CASSPGGVNYNEQFF. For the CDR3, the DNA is TGTGCCAGCAGCCCGGGGGGGGTCAACTACAATGAGCAGTTCTTC.

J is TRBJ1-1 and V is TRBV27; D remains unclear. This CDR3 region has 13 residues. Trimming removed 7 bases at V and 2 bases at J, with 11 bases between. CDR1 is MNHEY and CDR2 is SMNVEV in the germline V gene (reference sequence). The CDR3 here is CASTARLNTEAFF. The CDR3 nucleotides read TGTGCCAGCACCGCTAGGTTAAACACTGAAGCTTTCTTT.